The 24 T cell receptor beta chains reported below all come from one sample, sequenced in a study of beta chain features in type 1 diabetes. Study outcomes and limitations: In all four CD4+ subsets, TCRB CDR3 length was significantly, moderately reduced in type 1 diabetes.

These TCRs are of unknown antigen specificity. All of the isolated RNA was reverse transcribed, so expressed TCRB transcripts were sequenced. Only in-frame clones appear in the TCRdb table, and some are missing; sequencing was by immunoSEQ multiplex PCR. The sample carries hundreds of thousands of clones, 13% recorded once. Sequencing used naive CD4+ T cells from blood. The receptors stem from a man aged 18 to 29 with type 1 diabetes.

This clone has just a few counts. V and J are TRBV7-9 and TRBJ2-3; TRBD2 is a possible D gene (6 bases). CDR1 and CDR2 from the germline V gene are SEHNR and FQNEAQ (reference sequence). Trimming shortened V by 0 bases and J by 5 bases, and 12 bases separated the two germline ends. The CDR3 is 15 residues long. As DNA, the CDR3 is TGTGCCAGCAGCTTAGCAGGGGACTCTGGAGATACGCAGTATTTT. Protein sequence: CASSLAGDSGDTQYF.

Only a few counts were recorded for this clone. This CDR3 is CASSIGGTSSYEQYF. The DNA for the CDR3 is TGTGCCAGTAGTATAGGGGGGACCAGCTCCTACGAGCAGTACTTC. The rearrangement uses TRBV19 and TRBJ2-5; D is perhaps TRBD1 or TRBD2 (5 bases each). Near its end, the DNA agrees better with TRBJ2-7, so the J call may be wrong. This CDR3 spans 15 amino acids. Looked up from germline, CDR1 is LNHDA and CDR2 is SQIVND (reference sequence).

Only a few counts were recorded for this clone. V is TRBV7-9 and J is TRBJ1-2; D may be TRBD1 (5 bases). CDR1 and CDR2 from the germline V gene are SEHNR and FQNEAQ (reference sequence). The CDR3 runs 13 residues. Trimming cost V 3 bases and J 6 bases, with 11 bases left between them. Here the CDR3 DNA reads TGTGCCAGCAGCTTTCAAGGGGAGAATGGCTACACCTTC. This gives the protein CASSFQGENGYTF.

This chain uses TRBV6-5 with TRBJ2-7; no clear D. Germline CDR1 MNHEY, CDR2 SVGAGI. The ends were cut back, 2 bases at V and 3 bases at J, with 11 bases in the middle. The CDR3 runs 14 residues. Written as DNA, the CDR3 is TGTGCCAGCAGTTACGGAAGATTAGGCTACGAGCAGTACTTC. Its protein is CASSYGRLGYEQYF.

This chain connects TRBV6-6 to TRBJ1-2; TRBD1 matches 8 bases. V shed 6 bases, J shed 3 bases, and the junction held 12 bases outside the gene matches. The CDR3 extends over 16 amino acids. Germline CDR1 is MNHNY and CDR2 is SVGAGI (reference sequence). In nucleotides, the CDR3 is TGTGCCAGCAGCTCCCTCAACCGACAGGGGCACTATGGCTACACCTTC. Its translation: CASSSLNRQGHYGYTF.

This clone was observed a handful of times. This rearrangement joins TRBV15 to TRBJ2-2; D is unclear. This CDR3 is 15 amino acids long. The germline V gene has CDR1 LNHNV and CDR2 YYDKDF (reference sequence). V lost 0 bases to trimming and J lost 2 bases, with 7 bases between them. The CDR3 DNA follows: TGTGCCACCAGCAGAGATGCGGCAAACACCGGGGAGCTGTTTTTT. It encodes CATSRDAANTGELFF. The full variable domain, its missing parts supplied by reference TRBV15 and TRBJ2-2, is DAMVIQNPRYQVTQFGKPVTLSCSQTLNHNVMYWYQQKSSQAPKLLFHYYDKDFNNEADTPDNFQSRRPNTSFCFLDIRSPGLGDTAMYLCATSRDAANTGELFFGEGSRLTVL.

This clone occurred a few times. The V gene is TRBV10-3, the J gene TRBJ2-1; D perhaps matches TRBD2 (7 bases). Germline assignment: CDR1 ENHRY and CDR2 SYGVKD. With 5 bases removed from V and 9 bases from J, the gap between germline ends came to 11 bases. The CDR3 is made up of 12 amino acids. The CDR3 sequence: CAISYREGEQFF. The CDR3 DNA reads TGTGCCATCAGTTACAGGGAGGGTGAGCAGTTCTTC.

Only a few counts were recorded for this clone. The chain is built from TRBV10-3 and TRBJ2-2; maybe TRBD2 (5 bases). The germline V gene has CDR1 ENHRY and CDR2 SYGVKD. This CDR3 comprises 15 residues. V lost 3 bases to trimming and J lost 1 base, with 9 bases between them. The CDR3 protein is CAISELDQNTGELFF. The DNA for the CDR3 is TGTGCCATCAGTGAACTAGACCAGAACACCGGGGAGCTGTTTTTT.

V is TRBV10-1 and J is TRBJ2-2, with D uncertain. CDR3 size: 12 residues. Trimming took 5 bases from V and 6 from J, leaving 7 bases between them. The germline V gene has CDR1 WNHNN and CDR2 SYGVQD (reference sequence). CDR3 in amino acids: CASSSVAGELFF. DNA for the CDR3: TGCGCCAGCAGTAGCGTAGCCGGGGAGCTGTTTTTT.

The genes are TRBV5-1 and TRBJ1-1, with a weak D call TRBD1 (6 bases). V was cut by 2 bases and J by 0 bases, with 17 bases left in between. The germline V gene encodes CDR1 SGHRS and CDR2 YFSETQ. The CDR3 has 17 residues. This CDR3 is CASSLQVGTTMNTEAFF. CDR3 DNA sequence: TGCGCCAGCAGCTTACAGGTGGGGACAACGATGAACACTGAAGCTTTCTTT.

This clone appeared a few times. This rearrangement joins TRBV11-2 to TRBJ2-6; D is unresolved. Germline values: CDR1 SGHAT, CDR2 FQNNGV. CDR3 size: 14 residues. Trimming pared 1 base from V and 4 bases from J, leaving 5 bases between. CDR3 bases: TGTGCCAGCAGCTTAGGTATAGGGGCCAACGTCCTGACTTTC. This translates into CASSLGIGANVLTF.

The rearrangement uses TRBV30 and TRBJ1-1; D may be TRBD1 (6 bases). Germline lookup yields CDR1 GTSNPN and CDR2 SVGIG (reference sequence). There are 13 residues in the CDR3. The ends were cut back, 2 bases at V and 5 bases at J, with 12 bases in the middle. The CDR3 bases are TGTGCCTGGAGTCCCGGGACAAATACTGAAGCTTTCTTT. Translating gives CAWSPGTNTEAFF.

The chain carries TRBV19 and TRBJ1-1; TRBD1 might be the D (5 bases). This CDR3 region has 14 residues. V was pared by 2 bases and J by 4 bases, with 11 bases between. Germline V gene data show CDR1 as LNHDA and CDR2 as SQIVND (reference sequence). In DNA, the CDR3 is TGTGCCAGTAGTATATCGGTTCAGGGCACTGAAGCTTTCTTT. Its protein is CASSISVQGTEAFF.

The V and J genes are TRBV5-1 and TRBJ2-2; no reliable D call. V was cut by 3 bases and J by 6 bases, with 12 bases left in between. The CDR3 extends over 14 amino acids. Per the germline V gene, CDR1 is SGHRS and CDR2 is YFSETQ. The CDR3 sequence is CASSSLLTPGELFF. CDR3 coding DNA: TGCGCCAGCAGCTCACTTTTAACCCCCGGGGAGCTGTTTTTT. The complete variable domain, with remaining parts taken from reference TRBV5-1 and TRBJ2-2, reads KAGVTQTPRYLIKTRGQQVTLSCSPISGHRSVSWYQQTPGQGLQFLFEYFSETQRNKGNFPGRFSGRQFSNSRSEMNVSTLELGDSALYLCASSSLLTPGELFFGEGSRLTVL.

This clone was counted only a few times. The chain uses TRBV18 and TRBJ2-7; D is perhaps TRBD2 (6 bases). Trimming removed 4 bases at V and 0 bases at J, with 16 bases between. The CDR3 consists of 16 residues. Germline-derived CDR1 and CDR2 are KGHSH and LQKENI. The CDR3 sequence: CASSREGSGSSYEQYF. In nucleotides, the CDR3 is TGTGCCAGCTCACGGGAAGGGAGCGGGTCCTCCTACGAGCAGTACTTC.

The chain is built from TRBV27 and TRBJ1-2; the D gene is possibly TRBD1 (5 bases). CDR1 is MNHEY, CDR2 SMNVEV, per germline (reference sequence). V dropped 3 bases and J dropped 8 bases, with 19 bases sitting between them. This CDR3 has 15 amino acids. CDR3 loop: CASSFQSGARRGYTF. The DNA for the CDR3 is TGTGCCAGCAGTTTCCAATCCGGGGCCCGGAGGGGCTACACCTTC.

The chain carries TRBV7-2 and TRBJ2-2, with 8 bases that match TRBD1. V shed 2 bases and J 3 bases; nucleotides not matched to a gene: 2. The germline gives CDR1 SGHTA, CDR2 FQGNSA. This CDR3 contains 15 residues. The CDR3 DNA reads as TGTGCCAGCAGCTTAAACAGGGGGGACACCGGGGAGCTGTTTTTT. Translated: CASSLNRGDTGELFF. Supplemented by reference TRBV7-2 and TRBJ2-2, the full variable domain reads GAGVSQSPSNKVTEKGKDVELRCDPISGHTALYWYRQSLGQGLEFLIYFQGNSAPDKSGLPSDRFSAERTGGSVSTLTIQRTQQEDSAVYLCASSLNRGDTGELFFGEGSRLTVL.

The V gene is TRBV9, the J gene TRBJ2-7, with a possible D match to TRBD2 (5 bases). The CDR3 totals 14 residues. CDR1 is SGDLS, CDR2 YYNGEE, per germline. The V gene lost 3 bases and the J gene lost 2 bases, with 12 bases spanning the gap. The CDR3 DNA is TGTGCCAGCAGCGCCCGGACTGAAACCTACGAGCAGTACTTC. It specifies CASSARTETYEQYF.

The chain employs TRBV30 and TRBJ2-7, with TRBD1 matching over 7 bases. The V segment lost 3 bases and the J segment 6 bases; nucleotides outside the gene matches: 5. Germline CDR1 GTSNPN, CDR2 SVGIG (reference sequence). The CDR3 spans 12 residues. The CDR3 bases are TGTGCCTGGAGCCGACAGGGATCCGAGCAGTACTTC. Translation gives CAWSRQGSEQYF.

J is TRBJ1-1 and V is TRBV6-1, with D perhaps TRBD1 (6 bases). The CDR3 is 14 amino acids. Between the trimmed V and J ends, which lost 6 bases and 6 bases, there was a span of 17 bases. Germline CDR1 reads MNHNS; CDR2 reads SASEGT. The CDR3 spells CASSLFRTDPEAFF. As DNA, the CDR3 is TGTGCCAGCAGCCTTTTCCGGACAGATCCTGAAGCTTTCTTT.

This clone has a handful of counts. The chain links TRBV5-6 to TRBJ1-2; TRBD1 is a possible D gene (5 bases). Germline loops: CDR1 SGHDT, CDR2 YYEEEE. There are 13 residues in the CDR3. V gave up 6 bases and J gave up 4 bases, with 13 bases separating them. The CDR3 DNA follows: TGTGCCAGCACCTACGACAGCTCCTATGGCTACACCTTC. It encodes CASTYDSSYGYTF.

This chain links TRBV5-4 with TRBJ2-5; no definite D call. V was shortened by 5 bases and J by 2 bases, with 22 bases between the two germline ends. CDR3 size: 17 residues. CDR1 and CDR2 (germline): SGHNT, YYREEE (reference sequence). The CDR3 DNA sequence: TGTGCCAGCAGACCGCTTCCTTTAGAATCCCTTCAAGAGACCCAGTACTTC. Encoded protein: CASRPLPLESLQETQYF.

The chain carries TRBV28 and TRBJ2-5; no firm D call. The germline CDR1 and CDR2 sequences are MDHEN and SYDVKM. The germline V and J ends were trimmed by 3 bases and 4 bases, with 12 bases remaining between them. CDR3 length: 14 residues. For the CDR3, the DNA is TGTGCCAGCAGTTTCAGTGGACCGGGAGAGACCCAGTACTTC. The encoded protein is CASSFSGPGETQYF.

The V gene is TRBV11-1, the J gene TRBJ2-3, with TRBD1 matching 7 bases. The germline gives CDR1 SGHAT, CDR2 FQDESV (reference sequence). V dropped 5 bases and J dropped 2; count of bases not matched to a gene: 7. This CDR3 has 15 amino acids. The CDR3 region has the DNA TGTGCCAGCAGCGTACAGGGGACCCTCACAGATACGCAGTATTTT. This codes for CASSVQGTLTDTQYF.